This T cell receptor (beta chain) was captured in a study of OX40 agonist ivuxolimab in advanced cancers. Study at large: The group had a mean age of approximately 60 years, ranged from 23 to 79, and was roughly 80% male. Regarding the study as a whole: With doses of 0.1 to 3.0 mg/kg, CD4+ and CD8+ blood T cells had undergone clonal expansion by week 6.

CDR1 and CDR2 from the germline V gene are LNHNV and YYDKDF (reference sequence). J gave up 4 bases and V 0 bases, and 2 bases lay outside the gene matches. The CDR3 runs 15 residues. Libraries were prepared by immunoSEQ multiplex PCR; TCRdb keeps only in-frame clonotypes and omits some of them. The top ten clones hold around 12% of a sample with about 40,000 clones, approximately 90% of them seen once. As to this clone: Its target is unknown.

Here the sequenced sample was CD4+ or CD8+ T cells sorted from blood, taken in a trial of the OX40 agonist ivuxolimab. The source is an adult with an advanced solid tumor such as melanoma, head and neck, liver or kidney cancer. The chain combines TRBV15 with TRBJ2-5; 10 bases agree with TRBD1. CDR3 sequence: CATSRDRTGGETQYF. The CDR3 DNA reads TGTGCCACCAGCAGAGATCGGACAGGGGGAGAGACCCAGTACTTC.